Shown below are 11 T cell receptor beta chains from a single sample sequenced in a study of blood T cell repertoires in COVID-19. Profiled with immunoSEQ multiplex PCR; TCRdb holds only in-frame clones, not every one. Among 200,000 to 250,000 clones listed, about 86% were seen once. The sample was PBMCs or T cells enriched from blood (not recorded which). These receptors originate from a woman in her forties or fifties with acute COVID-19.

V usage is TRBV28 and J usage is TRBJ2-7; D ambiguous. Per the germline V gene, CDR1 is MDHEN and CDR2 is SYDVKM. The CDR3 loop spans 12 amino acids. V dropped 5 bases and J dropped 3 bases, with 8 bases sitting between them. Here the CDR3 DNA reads TGTGCCAGCAGTCTTTCGGGCTACGAGCAGTACTTC. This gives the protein CASSLSGYEQYF.

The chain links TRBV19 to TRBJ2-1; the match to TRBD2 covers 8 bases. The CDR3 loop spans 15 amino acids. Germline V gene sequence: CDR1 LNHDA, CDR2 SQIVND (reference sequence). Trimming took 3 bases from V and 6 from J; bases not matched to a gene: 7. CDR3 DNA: TGTGCCAGTAGTATTAGAGCGGGAGTATCCAATGAGCAGTTCTTC. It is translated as CASSIRAGVSNEQFF.

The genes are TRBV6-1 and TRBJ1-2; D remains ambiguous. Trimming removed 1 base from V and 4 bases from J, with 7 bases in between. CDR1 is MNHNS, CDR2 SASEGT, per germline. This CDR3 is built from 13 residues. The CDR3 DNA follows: TGTGCCAGCAGTGAAGGGGCCAGCTATGGCTACACCTTC. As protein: CASSEGASYGYTF.

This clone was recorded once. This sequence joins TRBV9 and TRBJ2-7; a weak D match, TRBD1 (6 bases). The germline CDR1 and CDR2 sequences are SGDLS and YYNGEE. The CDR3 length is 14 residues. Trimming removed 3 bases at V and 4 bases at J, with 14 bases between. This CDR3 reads CASSARQDPYEQYF. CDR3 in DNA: TGTGCCAGCAGCGCACGACAGGATCCTTACGAGCAGTACTTC.

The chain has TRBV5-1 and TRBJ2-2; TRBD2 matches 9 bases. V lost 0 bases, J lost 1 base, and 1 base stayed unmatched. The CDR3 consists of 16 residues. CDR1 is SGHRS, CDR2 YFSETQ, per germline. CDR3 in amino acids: CASSLVSGGNTGELFF. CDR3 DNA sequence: TGCGCCAGCAGCTTGGTTAGCGGGGGGAACACCGGGGAGCTGTTTTTT.

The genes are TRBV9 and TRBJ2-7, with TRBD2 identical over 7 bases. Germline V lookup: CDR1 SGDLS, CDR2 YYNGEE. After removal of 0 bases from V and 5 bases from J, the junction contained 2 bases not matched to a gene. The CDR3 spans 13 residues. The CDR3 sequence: CASSVAGGHEQYF. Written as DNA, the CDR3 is TGTGCCAGCAGCGTAGCGGGAGGCCACGAGCAGTACTTC.

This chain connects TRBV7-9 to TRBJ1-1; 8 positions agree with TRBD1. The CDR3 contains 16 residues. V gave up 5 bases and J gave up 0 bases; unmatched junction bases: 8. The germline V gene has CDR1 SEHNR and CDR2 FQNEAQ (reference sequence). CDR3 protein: CASSGRDRRLNTEAFF. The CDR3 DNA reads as TGTGCCAGCAGCGGGCGGGACAGGAGATTGAACACTGAAGCTTTCTTT.

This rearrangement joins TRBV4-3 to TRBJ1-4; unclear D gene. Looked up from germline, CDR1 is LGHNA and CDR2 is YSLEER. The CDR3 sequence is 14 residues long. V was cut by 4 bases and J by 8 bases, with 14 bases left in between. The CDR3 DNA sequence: TGCGCCAGCAGCCCCCAGGCGGGTGGGGAAAAACTGTTTTTT. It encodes CASSPQAGGEKLFF.

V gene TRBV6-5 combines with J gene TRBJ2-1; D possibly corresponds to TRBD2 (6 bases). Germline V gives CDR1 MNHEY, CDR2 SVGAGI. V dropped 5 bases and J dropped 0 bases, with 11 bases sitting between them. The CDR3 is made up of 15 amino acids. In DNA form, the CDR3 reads TGTGCCAGCAGTCGGGACTTCAACTCCTACAATGAGCAGTTCTTC. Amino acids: CASSRDFNSYNEQFF.

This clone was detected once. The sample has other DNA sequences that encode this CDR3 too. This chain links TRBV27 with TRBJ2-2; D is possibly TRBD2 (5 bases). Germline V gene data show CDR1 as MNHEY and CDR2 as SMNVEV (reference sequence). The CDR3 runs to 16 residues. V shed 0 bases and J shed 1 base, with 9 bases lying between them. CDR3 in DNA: TGTGCCAGCAGTTTATCTCTAGCAGGGAACACCGGGGAGCTGTTTTTT. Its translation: CASSLSLAGNTGELFF.

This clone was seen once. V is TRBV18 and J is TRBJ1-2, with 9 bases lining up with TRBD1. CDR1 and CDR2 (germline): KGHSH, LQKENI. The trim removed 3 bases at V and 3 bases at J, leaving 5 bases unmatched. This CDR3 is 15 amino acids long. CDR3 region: CASSPSDRGDYGYTF. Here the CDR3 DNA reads TGTGCCAGCTCACCTTCGGACAGGGGTGACTATGGCTACACCTTC.